This T cell receptor (beta chain) comes out of a study of monozygotic twins with inflammatory bowel disease. No DNA is given; TCRdb re-called the 5' RACE reads and lists each CDR3 protein once. This repertoire comprises 150,000 to 200,000 distinct CDR3 sequences; its ten largest clones make up around 7.2%. The origin of this receptor is a human donor with ulcerative colitis or Crohn's disease, or a healthy co-twin of an affected twin (not recorded which). Sequencing was performed on blood.

This chain's CDR3 is CASSLGRDKALNQPQHF. This chain joins TRBV5-5 and TRBJ1-5. The germline CDR1 and CDR2 sequences are SGHKS and YYEKEE (reference sequence). The CDR3 sequence is 17 residues long.